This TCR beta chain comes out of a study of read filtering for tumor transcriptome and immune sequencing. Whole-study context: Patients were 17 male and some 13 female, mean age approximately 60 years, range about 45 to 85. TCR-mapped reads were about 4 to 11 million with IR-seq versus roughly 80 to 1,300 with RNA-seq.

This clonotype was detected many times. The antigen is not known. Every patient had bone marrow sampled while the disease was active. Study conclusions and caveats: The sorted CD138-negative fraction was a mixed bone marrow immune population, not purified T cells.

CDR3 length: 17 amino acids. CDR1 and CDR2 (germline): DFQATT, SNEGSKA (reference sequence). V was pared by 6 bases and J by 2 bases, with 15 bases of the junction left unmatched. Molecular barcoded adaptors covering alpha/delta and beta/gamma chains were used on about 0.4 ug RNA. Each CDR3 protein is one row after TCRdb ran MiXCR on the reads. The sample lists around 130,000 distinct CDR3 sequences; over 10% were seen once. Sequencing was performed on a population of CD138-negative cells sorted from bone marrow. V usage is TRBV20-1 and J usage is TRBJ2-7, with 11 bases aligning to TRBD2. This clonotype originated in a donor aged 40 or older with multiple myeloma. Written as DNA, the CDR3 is TGCAGTGCCACTAAGGGCGCCGGGACTAGCGGCACCTACGAGCAGTACTTC. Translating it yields CSATKGAGTSGTYEQYF.